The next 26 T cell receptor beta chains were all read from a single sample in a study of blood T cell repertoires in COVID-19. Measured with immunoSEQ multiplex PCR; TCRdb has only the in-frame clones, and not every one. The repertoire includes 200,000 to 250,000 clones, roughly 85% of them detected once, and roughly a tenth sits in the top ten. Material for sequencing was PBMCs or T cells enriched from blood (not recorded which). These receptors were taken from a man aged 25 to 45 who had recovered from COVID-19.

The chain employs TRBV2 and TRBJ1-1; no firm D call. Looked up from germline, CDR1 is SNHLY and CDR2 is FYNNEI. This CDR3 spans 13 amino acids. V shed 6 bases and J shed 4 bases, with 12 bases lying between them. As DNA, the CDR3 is TGTGCCAGCAGACCGACTCCGAGCACTGAAGCTTTCTTT. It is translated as CASRPTPSTEAFF.

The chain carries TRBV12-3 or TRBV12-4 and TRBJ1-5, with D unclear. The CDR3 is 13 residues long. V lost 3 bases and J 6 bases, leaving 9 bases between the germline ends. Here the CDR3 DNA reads TGTGCCAGCAGTTTGAGGGTCGGTCAGCCCCAGCATTTT. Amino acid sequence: CASSLRVGQPQHF.

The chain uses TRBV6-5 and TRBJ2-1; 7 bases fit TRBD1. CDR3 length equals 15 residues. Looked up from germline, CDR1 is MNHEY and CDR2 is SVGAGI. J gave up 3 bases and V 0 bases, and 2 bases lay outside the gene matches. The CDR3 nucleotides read TGTGCCAGCAGTTACTCGGGGACAGTCTACAATGAGCAGTTCTTC. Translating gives CASSYSGTVYNEQFF.

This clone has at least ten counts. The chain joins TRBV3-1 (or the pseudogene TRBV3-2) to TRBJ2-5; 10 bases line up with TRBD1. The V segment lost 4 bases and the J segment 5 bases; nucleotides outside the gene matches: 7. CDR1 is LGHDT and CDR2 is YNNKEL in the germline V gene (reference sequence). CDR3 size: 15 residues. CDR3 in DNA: TGTGCCAGCAGCCGCGGGACAGGGGTCGTGGAGACCCAGTACTTC. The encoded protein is CASSRGTGVVETQYF.

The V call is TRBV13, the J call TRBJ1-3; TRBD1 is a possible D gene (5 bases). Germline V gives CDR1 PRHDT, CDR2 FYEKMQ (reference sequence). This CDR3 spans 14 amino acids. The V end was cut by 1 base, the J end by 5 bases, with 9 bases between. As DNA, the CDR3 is TGTGCCAGCAGCTTAGCCAGGGTTAGAAACACCATATATTTT. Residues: CASSLARVRNTIYF.

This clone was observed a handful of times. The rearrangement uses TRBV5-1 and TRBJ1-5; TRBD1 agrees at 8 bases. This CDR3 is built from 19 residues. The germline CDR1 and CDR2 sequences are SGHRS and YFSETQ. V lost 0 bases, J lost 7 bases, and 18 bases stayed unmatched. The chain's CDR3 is CASSLASGGLNLVVQPQHF. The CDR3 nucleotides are TGCGCCAGCAGCTTGGCGTCAGGGGGCCTAAATTTGGTGGTACAGCCCCAGCATTTT.

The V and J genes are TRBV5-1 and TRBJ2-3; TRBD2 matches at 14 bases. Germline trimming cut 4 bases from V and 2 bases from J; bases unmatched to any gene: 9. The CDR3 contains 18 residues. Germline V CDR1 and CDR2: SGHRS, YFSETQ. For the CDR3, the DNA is TGCGCCAGCAGCCCCCCCGGACTAGCGGGGGGTTACACAGATACGCAGTATTTT. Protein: CASSPPGLAGGYTDTQYF.

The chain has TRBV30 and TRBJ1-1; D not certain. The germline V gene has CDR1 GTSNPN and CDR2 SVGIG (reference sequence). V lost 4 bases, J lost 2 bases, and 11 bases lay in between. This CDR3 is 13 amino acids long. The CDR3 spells CAWIRVFNTEAFF. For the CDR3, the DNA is TGTGCCTGGATTCGGGTGTTTAACACTGAAGCTTTCTTT.

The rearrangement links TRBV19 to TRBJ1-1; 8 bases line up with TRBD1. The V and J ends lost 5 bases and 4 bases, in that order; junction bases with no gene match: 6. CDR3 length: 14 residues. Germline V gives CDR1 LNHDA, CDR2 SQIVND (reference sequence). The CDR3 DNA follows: TGTGCCAGTAGTTCAGACAGGGGTCCCACTGAAGCTTTCTTT. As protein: CASSSDRGPTEAFF.

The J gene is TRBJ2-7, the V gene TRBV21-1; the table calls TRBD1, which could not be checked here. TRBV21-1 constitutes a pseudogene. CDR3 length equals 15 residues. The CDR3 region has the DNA TGTGCCAGCAGCCCGGGACAGCCAGGGGAATACGAGCAGTACTTC. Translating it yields CASSPGQPGEYEQYF.

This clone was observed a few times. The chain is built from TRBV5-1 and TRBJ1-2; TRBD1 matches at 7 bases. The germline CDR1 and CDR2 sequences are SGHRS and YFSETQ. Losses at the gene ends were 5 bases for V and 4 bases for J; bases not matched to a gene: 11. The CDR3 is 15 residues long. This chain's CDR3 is CASRYYTGAGYGYTF. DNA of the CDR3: TGCGCCAGCAGATATTATACAGGGGCCGGCTATGGCTACACCTTC.

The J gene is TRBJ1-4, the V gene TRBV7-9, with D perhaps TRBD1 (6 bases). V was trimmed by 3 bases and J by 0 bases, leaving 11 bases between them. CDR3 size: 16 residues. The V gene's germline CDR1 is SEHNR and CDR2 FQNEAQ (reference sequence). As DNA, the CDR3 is TGTGCCAGCAGCTTGGACAGTCTTGCAACTAATGAAAAACTGTTTTTT. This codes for CASSLDSLATNEKLFF.

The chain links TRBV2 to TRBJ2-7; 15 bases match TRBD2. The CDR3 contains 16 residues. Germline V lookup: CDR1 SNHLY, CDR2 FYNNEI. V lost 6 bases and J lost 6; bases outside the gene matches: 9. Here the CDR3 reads CASRGGLAGGEVEQYF. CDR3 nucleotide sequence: TGTGCCAGCAGGGGCGGACTAGCGGGAGGGGAAGTCGAGCAGTACTTC.

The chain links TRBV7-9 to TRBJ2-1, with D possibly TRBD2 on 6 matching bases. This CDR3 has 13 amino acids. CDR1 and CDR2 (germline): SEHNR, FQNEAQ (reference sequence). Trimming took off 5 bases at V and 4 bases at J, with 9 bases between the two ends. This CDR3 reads CASSRGSYNEQFF. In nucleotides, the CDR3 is TGTGCCAGCAGCCGGGGGAGTTACAATGAGCAGTTCTTC.

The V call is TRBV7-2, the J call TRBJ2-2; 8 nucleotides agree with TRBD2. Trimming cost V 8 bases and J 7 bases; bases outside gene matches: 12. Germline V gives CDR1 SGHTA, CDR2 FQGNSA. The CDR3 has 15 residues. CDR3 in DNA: TGTGCCAGCGGATCAGCGGGACTAGTTCACGGGGAGCTGTTTTTT. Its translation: CASGSAGLVHGELFF.

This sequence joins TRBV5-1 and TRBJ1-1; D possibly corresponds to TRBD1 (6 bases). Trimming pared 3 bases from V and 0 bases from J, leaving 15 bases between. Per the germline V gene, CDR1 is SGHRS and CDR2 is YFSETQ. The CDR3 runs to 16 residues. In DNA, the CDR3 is TGCGCCAGCAGCTCCCTTTCGGACAGAATGAACACTGAAGCTTTCTTT. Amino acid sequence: CASSSLSDRMNTEAFF.

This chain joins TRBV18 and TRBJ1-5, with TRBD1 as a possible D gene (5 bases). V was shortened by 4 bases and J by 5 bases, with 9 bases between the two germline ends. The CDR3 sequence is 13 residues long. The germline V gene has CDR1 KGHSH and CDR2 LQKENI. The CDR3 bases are TGTGCCAGCTCACTCAGGGTGGATCAGCCCCAGCATTTT. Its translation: CASSLRVDQPQHF. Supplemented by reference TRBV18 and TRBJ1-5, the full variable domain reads NAGVMQNPRHLVRRRGQEARLRCSPMKGHSHVYWYRQLPEEGLKFMVYLQKENIIDESGMPKERFSAEFPKEGPSILRIQQVVRGDSAAYFCASSLRVDQPQHFGDGTRLSIL.

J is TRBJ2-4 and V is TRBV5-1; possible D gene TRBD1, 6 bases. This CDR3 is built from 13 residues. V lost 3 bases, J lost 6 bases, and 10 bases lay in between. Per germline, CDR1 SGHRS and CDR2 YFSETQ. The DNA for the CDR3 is TGCGCCAGCAGCTCGGGACAAGGAAACATTCAGTACTTC. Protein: CASSSGQGNIQYF. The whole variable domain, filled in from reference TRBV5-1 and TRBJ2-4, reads KAGVTQTPRYLIKTRGQQVTLSCSPISGHRSVSWYQQTPGQGLQFLFEYFSETQRNKGNFPGRFSGRQFSNSRSEMNVSTLELGDSALYLCASSSGQGNIQYFGAGTRLSVL.

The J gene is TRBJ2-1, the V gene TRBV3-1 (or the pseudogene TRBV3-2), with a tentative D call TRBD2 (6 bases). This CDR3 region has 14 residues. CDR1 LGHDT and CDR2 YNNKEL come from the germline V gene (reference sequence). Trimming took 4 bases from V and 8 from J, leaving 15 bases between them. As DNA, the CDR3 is TGTGCCAGCAGCCGGGACTTAGGTATCCATGAGCAGTTCTTC. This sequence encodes CASSRDLGIHEQFF.

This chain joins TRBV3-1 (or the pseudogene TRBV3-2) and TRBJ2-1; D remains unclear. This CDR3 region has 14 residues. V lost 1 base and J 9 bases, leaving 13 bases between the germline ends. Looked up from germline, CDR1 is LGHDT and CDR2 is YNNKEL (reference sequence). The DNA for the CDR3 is TGTGCCAGCAGCCAAGTACTCTTAGTGAGTGAGCAGTTCTTC. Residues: CASSQVLLVSEQFF.

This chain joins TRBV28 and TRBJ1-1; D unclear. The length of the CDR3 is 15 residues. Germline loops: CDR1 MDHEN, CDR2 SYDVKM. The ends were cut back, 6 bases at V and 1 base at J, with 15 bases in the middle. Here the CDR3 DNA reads TGTGCCAGCAGCCGGGAGGTCCGAGGGAACACTGAAGCTTTCTTT. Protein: CASSREVRGNTEAFF. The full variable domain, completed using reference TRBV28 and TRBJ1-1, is DVKVTQSSRYLVKRTGEKVFLECVQDMDHENMFWYRQDPGLGLRLIYFSYDVKMKEKGDIPEGYSVSREKKERFSLILESASTNQTSMYLCASSREVRGNTEAFFGQGTRLTVV.

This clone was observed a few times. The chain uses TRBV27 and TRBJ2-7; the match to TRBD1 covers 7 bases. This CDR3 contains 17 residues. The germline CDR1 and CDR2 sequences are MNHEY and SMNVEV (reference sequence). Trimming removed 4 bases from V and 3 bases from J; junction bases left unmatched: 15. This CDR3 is CASSSISRDREHYEQYF. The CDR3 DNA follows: TGTGCCAGCAGTTCAATATCCCGGGACAGAGAACACTACGAGCAGTACTTC.

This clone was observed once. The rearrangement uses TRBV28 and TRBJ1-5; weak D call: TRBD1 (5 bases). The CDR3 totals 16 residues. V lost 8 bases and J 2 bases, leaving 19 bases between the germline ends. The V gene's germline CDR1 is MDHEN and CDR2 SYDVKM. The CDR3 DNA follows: TGTGCCAGCGACAGAGTTGGGGGGTGGGGCAATCAGCCCCAGCATTTT. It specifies CASDRVGGWGNQPQHF.

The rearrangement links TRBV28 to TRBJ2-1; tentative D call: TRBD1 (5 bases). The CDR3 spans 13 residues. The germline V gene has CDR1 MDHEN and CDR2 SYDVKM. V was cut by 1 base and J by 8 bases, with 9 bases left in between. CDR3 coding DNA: TGTGCCAGCAGTTTATCTGGGGCCCATGAGCAGTTCTTC. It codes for CASSLSGAHEQFF.

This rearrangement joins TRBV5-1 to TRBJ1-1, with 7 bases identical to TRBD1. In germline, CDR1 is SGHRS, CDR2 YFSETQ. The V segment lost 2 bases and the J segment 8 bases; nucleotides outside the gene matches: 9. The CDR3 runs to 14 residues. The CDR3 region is CASSLQGTTLEAFF. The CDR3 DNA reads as TGCGCCAGCAGCTTACAGGGGACCACCCTAGAAGCTTTCTTT.

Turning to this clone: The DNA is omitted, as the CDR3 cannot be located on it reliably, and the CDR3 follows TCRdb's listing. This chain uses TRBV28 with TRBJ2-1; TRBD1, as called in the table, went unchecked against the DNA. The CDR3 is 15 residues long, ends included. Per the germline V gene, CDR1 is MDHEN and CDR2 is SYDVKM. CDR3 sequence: CASSLFGQGAREEFF.